This T cell receptor beta chain derives from a study of T cells after posttransplantation cyclophosphamide. Broader study findings: Recipient CMV seropositivity and CMV reactivation strongly tracked TRB clonality. Tissue-infiltrating T cells from skin or gut overlapped little with blood T cells. Donor-recipient repertoire similarity was low at 1-2 months, rising over year one.

This clone was found a few times. Its target is unknown. On the day of bone marrow donation, the related graft donor provided peripheral blood. V lost 7 bases and J lost 9; bases outside the gene matches: 8. From germline, CDR1 is MNHNY and CDR2 SVGAGI (reference sequence). This CDR3 spans 15 amino acids. Profiled with immunoSEQ multiplex PCR; TCRdb holds only in-frame clones, not every one. The sample includes approximately 40,000 clones, none of them occurring once. This chain uses TRBV6-6 with TRBJ1-6, with 11 bases identical to TRBD1. The sequenced sample consisted of PBMCs. The source of this sequence is a middle-aged man in good health, CMV-negative, and a related stem cell transplant donor. CDR3 DNA sequence: TGTGCCAGCAAAACCGGGACAGGGGGAGTTTCACCCCTCCACTTT. It translates to CASKTGTGGVSPLHF.